The 28 T cell receptor beta chains listed next were all sequenced from one sample in a study of T cell repertoires in cytomegalovirus infection. TCRdb reanalysed the reads using MiXCR and keeps one entry per CDR3 protein. The sample yields more than 75,000 distinct CDR3 sequences, roughly 3.6% seen once. The sample consisted of PBMCs. These TCRs come from a human donor in good health (CMV status not recorded). Some clones in this sample may be carry-over from other donors' samples.

The sample holds many counts of this clonotype. The rearrangement uses TRBV12-3 or TRBV12-4 and TRBJ1-1; 7 positions agree with TRBD1. The CDR3 loop spans 11 amino acids. The V segment lost 9 bases and the J segment 6 bases; nucleotides outside the gene matches: 4. The chain's CDR3 is CASLTGAEAFF. The CDR3 DNA follows: TGTGCCAGTCTCACAGGGGCTGAAGCTTTCTTT.

At least ten counts were recorded for this clonotype. The chain combines TRBV7-9 with TRBJ2-3; 10 nucleotides agree with TRBD2. V dropped 5 bases and J dropped 3; count of bases not matched to a gene: 8. This CDR3 contains 16 residues. Looked up from germline, CDR1 is SEHNR and CDR2 is FQNEAQ (reference sequence). The DNA for the CDR3 is TGTGCCAGCAGCCAGGAGGCTAGCGGGGGAACAGATACGCAGTATTTT. Its protein product is CASSQEASGGTDTQYF.

The rearrangement links TRBV6-9 to TRBJ2-7, with 9 bases that match TRBD1. Unmatched junction bases numbered 5, after V lost 9 bases and J lost 2 bases. CDR3 length: 13 residues. CDR1 is MNHGY, CDR2 SVAAGI, per germline. The CDR3 spells CASAGQGTYEQYF. CDR3 nucleotide sequence: TGTGCCAGTGCAGGACAGGGGACCTACGAGCAGTACTTC.

This clonotype has a count of ten or more. This sequence joins TRBV7-6 and TRBJ1-1; D is unresolved. The CDR3 totals 14 residues. V was shortened by 1 base and J by 3 bases, with 9 bases between the two germline ends. Germline V gene data show CDR1 as SGHVS and CDR2 as FNYEAQ. CDR3 protein: CASSLGSLDTEAFF. The CDR3, as DNA: TGTGCCAGCAGCTTAGGATCGTTAGACACTGAAGCTTTCTTT. Complete variable domain (other parts from reference TRBV7-6 and TRBJ1-1): GAGVSQSPRYKVTKRGQDVALRCDPISGHVSLYWYRQALGQGPEFLTYFNYEAQQDKSGLPNDRFSAERPEGSISTLTIQRTEQRDSAMYRCASSLGSLDTEAFFGQGTRLTVV.

Note on this clonotype: This may be a read error: a much more frequent sequence differs by one nucleotide. The chain carries TRBV2 and TRBJ1-2; D is unclear. The germline V gene encodes CDR1 SNHLY and CDR2 FYNNEI. CDR3 length: 13 amino acids. Trimming cost V 10 bases and J 0 bases, with 12 bases left between them. CDR3 in amino acids: CATVWMANYGYTF. As DNA, the CDR3 is TGTGCCACAGTTTGGATGGCTAACTATGGCTACACCTTC.

This clonotype was picked up many times. The CDR3 DNA reads TGTGCCAGCAGTTACTCCCGGGACAGGGGACACACTGAAGCTTTCTTT. It yields the protein CASSYSRDRGHTEAFF. The chain is built from TRBV6-5 and TRBJ1-1, with 10 bases fitting TRBD1. This CDR3 is 16 amino acids long. From germline, CDR1 is MNHEY and CDR2 SVGAGI. Losses at the gene ends were 0 bases for V and 3 bases for J; bases not matched to a gene: 4.

This clonotype has a count of ten or more. The chain combines TRBV10-3 with TRBJ2-7; D is perhaps TRBD1 or TRBD2 (5 bases each). V was trimmed by 0 bases and J by 3 bases, leaving 9 bases between them. Germline CDR1 and CDR2: ENHRY and SYGVKD. The CDR3 covers 14 residues. As DNA, the CDR3 is TGTGCCATCAGTGAGTCGAGGGGAGACTACGAGCAGTACTTC. This gives the protein CAISESRGDYEQYF.

This clonotype was seen repeatedly, ten times or more. The chain links TRBV20-1 to TRBJ2-7; perhaps TRBD2 as D (7 bases). V was clipped by 7 bases and J by 6 bases, with 19 bases between them. Germline CDR1 DFQATT, CDR2 SNEGSKA (reference sequence). CDR3 size: 13 residues. The DNA of the CDR3 is TGCAGTGGAACCCTCGGGGGGCGGGGCGAGCAGTACTTC. Its translation is CSGTLGGRGEQYF.

This clonotype was seen at least ten times. This chain joins TRBV7-2 and TRBJ1-2, with TRBD1 as a possible D gene (6 bases). The CDR3 contains 19 residues. Germline CDR1 reads SGHTA; CDR2 reads FQGNSA. Trimming removed 1 base from V and 3 bases from J, with 24 bases in between. CDR3 loop: CASSLDRAPRLRRYYGYTF. CDR3 coding DNA: TGTGCCAGCAGCTTAGACAGGGCCCCGCGGCTAAGGAGGTACTATGGCTACACCTTC.

This clonotype was observed many times. This chain connects TRBV20-1 to TRBJ2-1; 10 nucleotides align to TRBD1. Per germline, CDR1 DFQATT and CDR2 SNEGSKA (reference sequence). The ends lost 6 bases at V and 9 bases at J; junction bases unmatched: 11. This CDR3 region has 14 residues. The CDR3 here is CSASPGQGIGEQFF. CDR3 in DNA: TGCAGTGCCTCACCGGGACAGGGGATAGGTGAGCAGTTCTTC.

This clonotype appeared many times. The chain couples TRBV7-9 to TRBJ2-3; no reliable D call. Trimming took 1 base from V and 8 from J, leaving 7 bases between them. The CDR3 has 12 amino acids. The germline V gene encodes CDR1 SEHNR and CDR2 FQNEAQ (reference sequence). CDR3 sequence (DNA): TGTGCCAGCAGCTTAGAGGCTAGTACGCAGTATTTT. Its protein product is CASSLEASTQYF.

At least ten counts were recorded for this clonotype. The chain combines TRBV11-1 with TRBJ2-1; no reliable D call. Between the trimmed V and J ends, which lost 0 bases and 15 bases, there was a span of 12 bases. The CDR3 spans 12 residues. Germline V gene lookup returns CDR1 SGHAT and CDR2 FQDESV (reference sequence). CDR3 in amino acids: CASSLALNRRFF. CDR3 bases: TGTGCCAGCAGCTTAGCCCTAAACCGTCGGTTCTTC.

This clonotype was detected many times. The chain recombines TRBV28 with TRBJ1-1; 7 bases match TRBD1. Germline V gene lookup returns CDR1 MDHEN and CDR2 SYDVKM. V was pared by 4 bases and J by 7 bases, with 6 bases of the junction left unmatched. This CDR3 spans 13 amino acids. CDR3 protein: CASSSAQGGEAFF. The CDR3 bases are TGTGCCAGCAGTTCTGCGCAGGGGGGTGAAGCTTTCTTT.

The table lists this clonotype with many counts. The chain carries TRBV6-2 or TRBV6-3 and TRBJ1-1, with 7 bases fitting TRBD1. This CDR3 is built from 18 residues. The V gene's germline CDR1 is MNHEY and CDR2 SVGEGT. V was clipped by 6 bases and J by 5 bases; unmatched bases: 21. DNA for the CDR3: TGTGCCAGCAGCCGGCAGGGGACAGTCTTATCGTTGGGGACTGAAGCTTTCTTT. Its protein is CASSRQGTVLSLGTEAFF.

This clonotype was picked up a small number of times. The V call is TRBV6-5, the J call TRBJ2-5; D unclear. Germline CDR1 is MNHEY and CDR2 is SVGAGI. The V end lost 2 bases, the J end lost 0 bases, and 7 bases lay between the germline ends. The CDR3 sequence is 14 residues long. Here the CDR3 DNA reads TGTGCCAGCAGTTACGGGTCTTACCAAGAGACCCAGTACTTC. Translating gives CASSYGSYQETQYF.

This clonotype was seen repeatedly, ten times or more. The rearrangement uses TRBV19 and TRBJ1-2; 8 bases fit TRBD1. Germline trimming cut 1 base from V and 4 bases from J; bases unmatched to any gene: 5. Germline loops: CDR1 LNHDA, CDR2 SQIVND (reference sequence). The CDR3 length is 15 residues. The CDR3 is CASSIAPDRVYGYTF. CDR3 nucleotides: TGTGCCAGTAGTATAGCCCCGGACAGGGTCTATGGCTACACCTTC.

At least ten counts were recorded for this clonotype. The rearrangement joins TRBV6-2 or TRBV6-3 to TRBJ2-5, with a possible D match to TRBD2 (5 bases). The V end lost 10 bases, the J end lost 5 bases, and 17 bases lay between the germline ends. The germline gives CDR1 MNHEY, CDR2 SVGEGT. The CDR3 is 13 amino acids. The CDR3 nucleotides are TGTGCCACCACGATGGCGGGTTGGGAGACCCAGTACTTC. Its protein product is CATTMAGWETQYF.

Comments on this clonotype: This may stem from a read error, because a much larger clone lies one nucleotide away. The rearrangement uses TRBV5-4 and TRBJ2-2, with 9 bases identical to TRBD2. Germline CDR1 is SGHNT and CDR2 is YYREEE (reference sequence). This CDR3 spans 17 amino acids. Trimming removed 1 base from V and 1 base from J; junction bases left unmatched: 5. The CDR3 loop reads CASSLRLADLNTGELFF. CDR3 DNA sequence: TGTGCCAGCAGCTTGCGACTAGCGGACTTGAACACCGGGGAGCTGTTTTTT.

This clonotype was seen ten or more times. The chain combines TRBV28 with TRBJ2-7; 7 positions agree with TRBD2. Trimming at V came to 4 bases and at J to 2 bases, leaving 17 bases not matched to a gene. This CDR3 contains 18 residues. Germline V lookup: CDR1 MDHEN, CDR2 SYDVKM. The chain's CDR3 is CASSYIPGLVGGPYEQYF. Here the CDR3 DNA reads TGTGCCAGCAGTTATATACCCGGACTAGTGGGGGGACCCTACGAGCAGTACTTC.

This clonotype appeared many times. This sequence joins TRBV19 and TRBJ1-1; D is perhaps TRBD1 (5 bases). CDR3 size: 15 residues. CDR1 is LNHDA, CDR2 SQIVND, per germline (reference sequence). The V end lost 7 bases, the J end lost 1 base, and 16 bases lay between the germline ends. CDR3 loop: CASKNHGGENTEAFF. CDR3 DNA: TGTGCCAGTAAAAATCACGGGGGAGAGAACACTGAAGCTTTCTTT.

This clonotype was counted many times. V and J are TRBV24-1 and TRBJ1-2, with 9 bases identical to TRBD1. Looked up from germline, CDR1 is KGHDR and CDR2 is SFDVKD. The CDR3 has 19 residues. The V gene end was trimmed by 3 bases and the J gene end by 0 bases; junction bases not matched to a gene: 13. This CDR3 is CATSDTTPGQGEANYGYTF. CDR3 nucleotide sequence: TGTGCCACCAGTGATACCACACCGGGACAGGGTGAGGCTAACTATGGCTACACCTTC.

Many counts were recorded for this clonotype. The J gene is TRBJ2-3, the V gene TRBV7-9; 9 nucleotides match TRBD2. In germline, CDR1 is SEHNR, CDR2 FQNEAQ (reference sequence). The CDR3 totals 14 residues. The V gene end was trimmed by 8 bases and the J gene end by 2 bases; junction bases not matched to a gene: 5. CDR3 residues: CASRRGGSTDTQYF. For the CDR3, the DNA is TGTGCCAGCCGGCGGGGGGGTTCCACAGATACGCAGTATTTT.

This clonotype was observed many times. CDR3 sequence reads: CASSSHYGSYGYTF. CDR3 DNA: TGTGCCAGCAGCTCTCATTACGGTAGCTATGGCTACACCTTC. The gene calls are TRBV7-8 and TRBJ1-2; D uncertain. The CDR3 has 14 amino acids. V lost 4 bases to trimming and J lost 4 bases, with 13 bases between them. CDR1 SGHVS and CDR2 FQNEAQ come from the germline V gene.

This clonotype was seen repeatedly, ten times or more. The V call is TRBV7-2, the J call TRBJ2-3; D ambiguous. Per germline, CDR1 SGHTA and CDR2 FQGNSA. This CDR3 spans 14 amino acids. Trimming took off 1 base at V and 8 bases at J, with 13 bases between the two ends. The CDR3 DNA follows: TGTGCCAGCAGCTTAGGGGTCCTGGTTGGTACGCAGTATTTT. Its protein is CASSLGVLVGTQYF.

This clonotype was recorded at least ten times. The V call is TRBV20-1, the J call TRBJ1-3; tentative D call: TRBD1 (6 bases). This CDR3 has 13 amino acids. Trimming removed 5 bases from V and 3 bases from J, with 11 bases in between. The germline CDR1 and CDR2 sequences are DFQATT and SNEGSKA (reference sequence). CDR3 nucleotides: TGCAGTGCTGGAGGGGGAGGTGGAAACACCATATATTTT. This codes for CSAGGGGGNTIYF.

This clonotype is labeled as medium-sized. This sequence joins TRBV7-9 and TRBJ1-1; 10 positions agree with TRBD1. V gave up 11 bases and J gave up 0 bases; unmatched junction bases: 6. Germline CDR1 SEHNR, CDR2 FQNEAQ (reference sequence). There are 14 residues in the CDR3. The CDR3 region has the DNA TGTGCCTCCGCGGGACAGGGGATGAACACTGAAGCTTTCTTT. Protein: CASAGQGMNTEAFF.

This clonotype was recorded many times. The chain combines TRBV7-2 with TRBJ1-3; D is uncertain. In germline, CDR1 is SGHTA, CDR2 FQGNSA. V was shortened by 5 bases and J by 0 bases, with 2 bases between the two germline ends. CDR3 length: 12 residues. CDR3 coding DNA: TGTGCCAGCAGCCGCTCTGGAAACACCATATATTTT. Its translation is CASSRSGNTIYF.

This clonotype occurred many times. The chain links TRBV20-1 to TRBJ1-6, with TRBD1 as a possible D gene (5 bases). Per the germline V gene, CDR1 is DFQATT and CDR2 is SNEGSKA (reference sequence). The CDR3 is made up of 14 amino acids. Trimming shortened V by 6 bases and J by 5 bases, and 14 bases separated the two germline ends. The CDR3 nucleotides read TGCAGTGCCTCACCGGGGCCTAATAATTCACCCCTCCACTTT. Its protein is CSASPGPNNSPLHF.